This TCR beta chain was obtained from a study of CD8+ T cells in alopecia areata. Whole-study results and caveats: Lesional scalp displayed greater clonality than normal scalp, most notably in alopecia totalis/universalis.

RNA was isolated and reverse transcribed to cDNA, the sequencing template. The repertoire was sequenced with immunoSEQ multiplex PCR; TCRdb's copy has only in-frame clones and lacks some. The table records tens of thousands of clones, 40% to 50% of them present only once. V dropped 5 bases and J dropped 0 bases, with 10 bases sitting between them. The germline V gene encodes CDR1 KGHSH and CDR2 LQKENI. CDR3 length: 15 residues. This clone was counted between two and nine times. Its target is not known. Peripheral blood and lesional scalp punch biopsies came from alopecia areata patients. The origin of this receptor is a human donor with alopecia areata. This chain uses TRBV18 with TRBJ2-2; D remains ambiguous. The sample comprised NKG2D-low CD8+ T cells sorted from blood. The CDR3 spells CASSSDGSNTGELFF. The CDR3 DNA reads as TGTGCCAGCTCATCGGACGGATCGAACACCGGGGAGCTGTTTTTT.